This T cell receptor beta chain emerged from a study of control samples from healthy donors and cancer patients. Clones were read by immunoSEQ multiplex PCR, and TCRdb kept only the in-frame ones, dropping some. Of more than 95,000 clones listed, more than 75% are singletons. V was clipped by 4 bases and J by 0 bases, with 15 bases between them. Germline CDR1 is KGHSH and CDR2 is LQKENI. This CDR3 is 16 amino acids long. This TCR was recovered from a man between 60 and 70 years old in good health. The source material was blood. The genes are TRBV18 and TRBJ1-1, with a weak D call TRBD1 (6 bases). CDR3 sequence reads: CASSLMSTGMNTEAFF. The DNA of the CDR3 is TGTGCCAGCTCACTTATGTCGACAGGCATGAACACTGAAGCTTTCTTT.